The T cell receptor (beta chain) under discussion was sequenced for a study of molecular identifiers for immune sequencing clone quantification. Study-level points and caveats: Detectable among 800,000 to 1,000,000 naive cells, according to reports, was Jurkat TCR RNA spiked in from one cell. Clones above 20 RNA copies contained over 97% of effector molecules but under 1% of naive ones.

A remark on this clonotype: Its antigen is not identified. A much larger clone differs by one base, so this may be a read error.

TCRdb passed the PCR reads through MiXCR, listing each CDR3 protein once. There are approximately 20,000 distinct CDR3 sequences in the sample; 20% to 25% occur only once, and roughly 6.7% lies in the top ten. Sequencing was performed on naive CD8+ T cells from blood, with Jurkat cell RNA spiked in. The subset is: FACS-sorted CD8+CD4-CCR7+CD45RA+ naive T cells. The TCR was taken from a human donor in good health. Some libraries in this study had Jurkat cell RNA spiked in.

The chain's CDR3 is CASSLPPVEQYF. As DNA, the CDR3 is TGTGCCAGCAGCCTCCCCCCCGTGGAGCAGTACTTC. The chain recombines TRBV6-2 or TRBV6-3 with TRBJ2-7; D unclear. The CDR3 has 12 amino acids. CDR1 is MNHEY and CDR2 is SVGEGT in the germline V gene. Trimming cost V 6 bases and J 7 bases, with 13 bases left between them.